The T cell receptor (beta chain) under discussion was sequenced for a study of cytomegalovirus exposure and HLA in healthy donors. Study findings and constraints: TRBV6-2, TRBV6-3 and some other V segments were unresolvable in 87-base-pair reads. Most TCR beta V segments were productive about 87% or about 30% of the time in an earlier analysis.

Of note for this clone: Its antigen is unknown.

This CDR3 contains 15 residues. With 4 bases removed from V and 4 bases from J, the gap between germline ends came to 19 bases. Per germline, CDR1 SQVTM and CDR2 ANQGSEA. The PCR employed 60 Vbeta primers together with 13 Jbeta primers. The repertoire was sequenced with immunoSEQ multiplex PCR; TCRdb's copy has only in-frame clones and lacks some. The table includes roughly 200,000 clones, roughly 85% detected once. This receptor was identified in a woman aged 40 to 50 in good health and CMV-seronegative. The sample comprised PBMCs. The chain carries TRBV29-1 and TRBJ1-2; D may be TRBD1 (5 bases). Here the CDR3 reads CSVVGYGGDGYGYTF. CDR3 sequence (DNA): TGCAGCGTTGTCGGTTACGGGGGTGACGGCTATGGCTACACCTTC.